This T cell receptor (beta chain) was recorded in a study of blood T cell repertoires in COVID-19. The CDR3 contains 12 residues. Germline V gene data show CDR1 as MDHEN and CDR2 as SYDVKM. The ends were cut back, 4 bases at V and 7 bases at J, with 8 bases in the middle. Generated by immunoSEQ multiplex PCR, the TCRdb table keeps only in-frame clones and is missing some. The top ten hold approximately 0.99% of the sample, which has about 200,000 clones, roughly 80% seen once. The sequence was obtained from a man between 60 and 70 years old with COVID-19, enrolled during active disease. V and J are TRBV28 and TRBJ2-1, with D perhaps matching TRBD1 (6 bases). The sequencing sample was made of peripheral blood. CDR3 region: CASSSTGNEQFF. The CDR3 nucleotides are TGTGCCAGCAGTTCCACAGGGAATGAGCAGTTCTTC.